The 22 T cell receptor beta chains listed next were all sequenced from one sample in a study of CD8+ T cells in alopecia areata. The treatment: oral pan-JAK inhibitor, 5-10 mg twice daily. As the sequencing template, cDNA was produced by extracting RNA and reverse transcribing it. Clones were sequenced by immunoSEQ multiplex PCR, and TCRdb holds only the in-frame ones, with some missing. The data show 110,000 to 150,000 clones, more than 85% seen once. The source material was CD8+ T cells sorted from blood, sampled at week 4, from a patient treated with tofacitinib. The receptors originated from a human donor with alopecia areata.

The chain is built from TRBV13 and TRBJ2-7; D may be TRBD2 (6 bases). Germline CDR1 PRHDT, CDR2 FYEKMQ (reference sequence). Trimming shortened V by 1 base and J by 2 bases, and 12 bases separated the two germline ends. CDR3 length equals 15 residues. The CDR3 DNA reads TGTGCCAGCAGCTTAGCTGGAGGGACCACCTACGAGCAGTACTTC. Translating it yields CASSLAGGTTYEQYF.

There are a few counts of this clone. The chain joins TRBV7-7 to TRBJ2-3; 9 bases align to TRBD2. Germline CDR1 and CDR2: SSHAT and FNYEAQ (reference sequence). This CDR3 comprises 17 residues. V shed 1 base and J 2 bases; nucleotides not matched to a gene: 7. The CDR3 coding sequence is TGTGCCAGCAGCTTAGGCGGGGGGGAGAGGCCCACAGATACGCAGTATTTT. Amino acids: CASSLGGGERPTDTQYF.

This clone has only one observation. The V call is TRBV30, the J call TRBJ2-5; no firm D call. Between the trimmed V and J ends, which lost 1 base and 4 bases, there was a span of 7 bases. Looked up from germline, CDR1 is GTSNPN and CDR2 is SVGIG (reference sequence). This CDR3 comprises 12 residues. The CDR3 nucleotides read TGTGCCTGGAGTGCCTTCGGAGAGACCCAGTACTTC. Translated, it gives CAWSAFGETQYF.

CDR3 coding DNA: TGCGCCAGCAGCCTGGCGGCTGCCGCACAGCCCCAGCATTTT. Translated: CASSLAAAAQPQHF. The chain has TRBV4-1 and TRBJ1-5; D call uncertain. CDR3 length equals 14 residues. Germline CDR1 and CDR2: MGHRA and YSYEKL. V was cut by 4 bases and J by 7 bases, with 14 bases left in between.

V gene TRBV25-1 combines with J gene TRBJ1-4; D unclear. Trimming took 0 bases from V and 4 from J, leaving 6 bases between them. The CDR3 consists of 14 residues. Germline CDR1 is MGHDK and CDR2 is SYGVNS. The CDR3 loop reads CASSEYSGNEKLFF. CDR3 coding DNA: TGTGCCAGCAGTGAATATAGCGGTAATGAAAAACTGTTTTTT.

This clone appeared a single time. The chain uses TRBV5-4 and TRBJ2-3, with D uncertain. The V and J ends lost 2 bases and 2 bases respectively, with 6 bases between them. The CDR3 runs 13 residues. Germline-derived CDR1 and CDR2 are SGHNT and YYREEE (reference sequence). The CDR3 bases are TGTGCCAGCAGCTTTCGTCCCACAGATACGCAGTATTTT. As protein: CASSFRPTDTQYF.

This chain links TRBV6-1 with TRBJ2-7, with D maybe TRBD1 (6 bases). Looked up from germline, CDR1 is MNHNS and CDR2 is SASEGT. CDR3 length: 14 amino acids. Trimming pared 8 bases from V and 0 bases from J, leaving 14 bases between. The CDR3 is CASSTIGGSYEQYF. The CDR3 coding sequence is TGTGCCAGCTCCACCATAGGGGGCTCCTACGAGCAGTACTTC.

This chain joins TRBV5-4 and TRBJ1-1, with 8 bases aligning to TRBD1. The length of the CDR3 is 14 residues. J gave up 2 bases and V 4 bases, and 4 bases lay outside the gene matches. CDR1 SGHNT and CDR2 YYREEE come from the germline V gene (reference sequence). The CDR3 sequence: CASSPGTGNTEAFF. CDR3 nucleotide sequence: TGTGCCAGCAGCCCCGGGACAGGAAACACTGAAGCTTTCTTT.

This clone was seen just once. The chain uses TRBV29-1 and TRBJ1-1, with D possibly being TRBD1 (5 bases). The CDR3 runs 12 residues. CDR1 and CDR2 from the germline V gene are SQVTM and ANQGSEA. The germline V and J ends were trimmed by 8 bases and 1 base, with 11 bases remaining between them. CDR3 sequence (DNA): TGCAGCACCGAACAGGAGAACACTGAAGCTTTCTTT. Its protein product is CSTEQENTEAFF. The full variable domain, its missing parts supplied by reference TRBV29-1 and TRBJ1-1, is SAVISQKPSRDICQRGTSLTIQCQVDSQVTMMFWYRQQPGQSLTLIATANQGSEATYESGFVIDKFPISRPNLTFSTLTVSNMSPEDSSIYLCSTEQENTEAFFGQGTRLTVV.

The V call is TRBV7-9, the J call TRBJ1-1; a weak D match, TRBD1 (5 bases). Germline CDR1 SEHNR, CDR2 FQNEAQ (reference sequence). The CDR3 is 12 amino acids. V lost 6 bases to trimming and J lost 4 bases, with 9 bases between them. The CDR3 sequence is CASRFDSTEAFF. The CDR3 nucleotides read TGTGCCAGCAGGTTTGACAGCACTGAAGCTTTCTTT. The variable domain in full, completed from reference TRBV7-9 and TRBJ1-1, reads DTGVSQNPRHKITKRGQNVTFRCDPISEHNRLYWYRQTLGQGPEFLTYFQNEAQLEKSRLLSDRFSAERPKGSFSTLEIQRTEQGDSAMYLCASRFDSTEAFFGQGTRLTVV.

The chain employs TRBV23-1 and TRBJ2-1; the D is unclear. TRBV23-1 is an ORF; its function is uncertain. With 7 bases removed from V and 7 bases from J, the gap between germline ends came to 20 bases. The CDR3 extends over 15 amino acids. In DNA form, the CDR3 reads TGCGCCAGCAATTGGGCCCGCGCAAGACCGAATGAGCAGTTCTTC. Translation gives CASNWARARPNEQFF.

V is TRBV7-9 and J is TRBJ2-1; perhaps TRBD2 as D (6 bases). V dropped 4 bases and J dropped 5 bases, with 15 bases sitting between them. Germline V gene lookup returns CDR1 SEHNR and CDR2 FQNEAQ (reference sequence). The CDR3 sequence is 15 residues long. CDR3 DNA sequence: TGTGCCAGCAGCTATCTTACTAGCCGAAACAATGAGCAGTTCTTC. Translating gives CASSYLTSRNNEQFF.

A remark on this clone: The sample carries other DNA sequences with the same CDR3. The chain employs TRBV15 and TRBJ1-5; 7 bases agree with TRBD1. With 5 bases clipped from V and 0 bases from J, the junction kept 4 bases outside the gene matches. In germline, CDR1 is LNHNV, CDR2 YYDKDF (reference sequence). The CDR3 totals 15 residues. CDR3 in DNA: TGTGCCACCAGCCGGGACAGAAATAGCAATCAGCCCCAGCATTTT. It specifies CATSRDRNSNQPQHF. Variable domain in full (rest from reference TRBV15 and TRBJ1-5): DAMVIQNPRYQVTQFGKPVTLSCSQTLNHNVMYWYQQKSSQAPKLLFHYYDKDFNNEADTPDNFQSRRPNTSFCFLDIRSPGLGDTAMYLCATSRDRNSNQPQHFGDGTRLSIL.

This clone has a single count. The gene calls are TRBV25-1 and TRBJ1-1; D remains unclear. Deletions cut 10 bases from V and 1 base from J, with 10 bases between. This CDR3 region has 12 residues. Germline V CDR1 and CDR2: MGHDK, SYGVNS. The CDR3 DNA reads as TGTGCCACTATTTCATGGAACACTGAAGCTTTCTTT. Protein sequence: CATISWNTEAFF.

The CDR3 is CAISEGSYEQYF. CDR3 coding DNA: TGTGCCATCAGTGAGGGCTCCTACGAGCAGTACTTC. The rearrangement joins TRBV10-3 to TRBJ2-7; D not certain. With 2 bases removed from V and 0 bases from J, the gap between germline ends came to 2 bases. Germline V lookup: CDR1 ENHRY, CDR2 SYGVKD. There are 12 residues in the CDR3.

J is TRBJ2-1 and V is TRBV29-1; D uncertain. Germline CDR1 is SQVTM and CDR2 is ANQGSEA. V lost 5 bases and J 0 bases, leaving 20 bases between the germline ends. This CDR3 has 17 residues. The CDR3 sequence is CSVPRNLPLPSYNEQFF. DNA of the CDR3: TGCAGCGTTCCCAGGAACCTTCCGCTTCCCTCCTACAATGAGCAGTTCTTC.

The V call is TRBV25-1, the J call TRBJ1-5, with TRBD1 as a possible D gene (5 bases). The CDR3 contains 14 residues. V lost 5 bases to trimming and J lost 4 bases, with 12 bases between them. CDR1 MGHDK and CDR2 SYGVNS come from the germline V gene. The CDR3 nucleotides are TGTGCCAGCAGTAGCGGGGGGGGGAATCAGCCCCAGCATTTT. It translates to CASSSGGGNQPQHF.

This clone was picked up one time. The chain joins TRBV29-1 to TRBJ2-1, with no clear D. CDR1 and CDR2 from the germline V gene are SQVTM and ANQGSEA. Trimming took off 3 bases at V and 5 bases at J, with 11 bases between the two ends. This CDR3 is built from 13 residues. The CDR3 coding sequence is TGCAGCGTTGAGCAAGGGTCCGACAATGAGCAGTTCTTC. This encodes CSVEQGSDNEQFF.

The rearrangement links TRBV30 to TRBJ2-7, with D tentatively TRBD1 or TRBD2 (6 bases each). CDR1 and CDR2 (germline): GTSNPN, SVGIG (reference sequence). V shed 1 base and J shed 0 bases, with 19 bases lying between them. The CDR3 spans 17 residues. CDR3 residues: CAWSGIGGGSGSYEQYF. As DNA, the CDR3 is TGTGCCTGGAGTGGTATCGGAGGGGGTTCGGGCTCCTACGAGCAGTACTTC.

V and J are TRBV5-1 and TRBJ2-7; 8 nucleotides match TRBD1. This CDR3 spans 12 amino acids. Germline CDR1 and CDR2: SGHRS and YFSETQ. Unmatched junction bases numbered 0, after V lost 2 bases and J lost 5 bases. CDR3 amino acids: CASSLQGDEQYF. The DNA for the CDR3 is TGCGCCAGCAGCTTACAGGGGGACGAGCAGTACTTC.

The chain joins TRBV29-1 to TRBJ2-5; D not resolved. Trimming removed 8 bases from V and 4 bases from J, with 11 bases in between. CDR1 and CDR2 (germline): SQVTM, ANQGSEA. The CDR3 length is 11 residues. The CDR3 DNA follows: TGCAGCACCATCGGCCCAGAGACCCAGTACTTC. Translated, it gives CSTIGPETQYF.

The V gene is TRBV23-1, the J gene TRBJ2-1; D uncertain. TRBV23-1 is given ORF status, its function remaining uncertain. Trimming cost V 7 bases and J 5 bases, with 15 bases left between them. This CDR3 region has 14 residues. The CDR3, as DNA: TGCGCCAGCACCTCCTCGGTAGAGAACAATGAGCAGTTCTTC. Its protein product is CASTSSVENNEQFF.